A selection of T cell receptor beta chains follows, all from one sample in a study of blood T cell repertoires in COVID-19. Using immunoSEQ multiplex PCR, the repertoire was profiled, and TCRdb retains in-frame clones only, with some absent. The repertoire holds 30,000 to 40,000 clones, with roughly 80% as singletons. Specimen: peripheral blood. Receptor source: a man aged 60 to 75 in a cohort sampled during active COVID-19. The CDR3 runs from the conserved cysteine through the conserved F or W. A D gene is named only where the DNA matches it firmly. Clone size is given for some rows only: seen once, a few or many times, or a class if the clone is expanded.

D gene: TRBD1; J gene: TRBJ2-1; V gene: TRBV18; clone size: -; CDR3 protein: CASSPNRGEGNEQFF; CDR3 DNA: TGTGCCAGCTCACCAAACAGGGGCGAGGGGAATGAGCAGTTCTTC
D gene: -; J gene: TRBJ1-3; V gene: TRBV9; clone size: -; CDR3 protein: CASSVAGSGNTIYF; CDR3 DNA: TGTGCCAGCAGCGTAGCCGGGTCTGGAAACACCATATATTTT
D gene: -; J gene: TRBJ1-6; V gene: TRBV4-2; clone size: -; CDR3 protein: CASSQVGADAESPLHF; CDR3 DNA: TGTGCCAGCAGCCAAGTTGGGGCCGACGCCGAATCACCCCTCCACTTT
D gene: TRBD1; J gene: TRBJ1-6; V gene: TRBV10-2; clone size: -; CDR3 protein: CASSEIRGSSGSPLHF; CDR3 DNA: TGCGCCAGCAGTGAGATCAGGGGGTCTTCTGGTTCACCCCTCCACTTT
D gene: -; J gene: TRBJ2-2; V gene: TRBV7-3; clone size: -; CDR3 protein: CASSLQAGHTGELFF; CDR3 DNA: TGTGCCAGCAGTCTCCAGGCGGGACACACCGGGGAGCTGTTTTTT
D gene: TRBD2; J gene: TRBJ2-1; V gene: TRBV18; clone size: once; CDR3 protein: CASSPRHSGGNEQFF; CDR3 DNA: TGTGCCAGCTCACCACGGCATAGCGGGGGAAATGAGCAGTTCTTC
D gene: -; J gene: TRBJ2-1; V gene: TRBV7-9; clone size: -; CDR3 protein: CASSLVGRAPYNEQFF; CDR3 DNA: TGTGCCAGCAGCTTAGTTGGCAGGGCCCCCTACAATGAGCAGTTCTTC
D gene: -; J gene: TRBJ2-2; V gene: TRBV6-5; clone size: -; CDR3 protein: CASRSHGNGELFF; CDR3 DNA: TGTGCCAGCAGGTCCCACGGGAACGGGGAGCTGTTTTTT
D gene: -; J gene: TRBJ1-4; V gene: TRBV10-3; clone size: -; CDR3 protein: CAISESKYSATNEKLFF; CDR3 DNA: TGTGCCATCAGTGAATCCAAATACAGTGCAACTAATGAAAAACTGTTTTTT
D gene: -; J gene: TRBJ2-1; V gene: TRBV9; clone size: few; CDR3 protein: CASSVGPSNEQFF; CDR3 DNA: TGTGCCAGCAGCGTAGGGCCTTCAAATGAGCAGTTCTTC
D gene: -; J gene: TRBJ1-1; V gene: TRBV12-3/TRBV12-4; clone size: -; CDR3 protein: CASTVIGSTEAFF; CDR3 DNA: TGTGCCAGCACCGTCATTGGGAGCACTGAAGCTTTCTTT
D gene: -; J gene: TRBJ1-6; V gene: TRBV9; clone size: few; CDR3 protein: CASSVEPGLHSPLHF; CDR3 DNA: TGTGCCAGCAGCGTAGAACCAGGGCTACATTCACCCCTCCACTTT
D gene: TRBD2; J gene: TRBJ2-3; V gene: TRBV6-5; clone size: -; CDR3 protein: CASSYSREGLSTQYF; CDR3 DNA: TGTGCCAGCAGTTACTCGCGGGAGGGCTTAAGTACGCAGTATTTT
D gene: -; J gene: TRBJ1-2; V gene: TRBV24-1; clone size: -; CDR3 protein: CATSDAGVLRGYTF; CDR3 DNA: TGTGCCACCAGTGATGCAGGGGTTTTGAGGGGCTACACCTTC
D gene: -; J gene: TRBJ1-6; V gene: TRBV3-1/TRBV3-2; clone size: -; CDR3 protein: CASSQARTGNSPLHF; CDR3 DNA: TGTGCCAGCAGCCAAGCGAGGACGGGGAATTCACCCCTCCACTTT
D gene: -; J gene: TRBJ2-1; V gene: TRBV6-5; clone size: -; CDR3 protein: CASSYGRGHNEQFF; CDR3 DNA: TGTGCCAGCAGTTACGGGCGGGGGCACAATGAGCAGTTCTTC
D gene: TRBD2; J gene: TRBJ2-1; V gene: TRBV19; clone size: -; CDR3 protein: CASSMFVAGGNNEQFF; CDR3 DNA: TGTGCCAGTAGTATGTTTGTAGCGGGAGGGAACAATGAGCAGTTCTTC
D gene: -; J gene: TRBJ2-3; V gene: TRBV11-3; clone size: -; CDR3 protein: CASSFPGLSTDTQYF; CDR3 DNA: TGTGCCAGCAGCTTCCCGGGACTTAGCACAGATACGCAGTATTTT
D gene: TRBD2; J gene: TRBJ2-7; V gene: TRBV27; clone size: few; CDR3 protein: CASRSSGRGEQYF; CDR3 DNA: TGTGCCAGCCGTTCTAGCGGGAGAGGCGAGCAGTACTTC
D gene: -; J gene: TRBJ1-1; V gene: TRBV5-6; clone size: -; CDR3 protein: CASSLAGVGNTEAFF; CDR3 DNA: TGTGCCAGCAGCTTGGCGGGGGTAGGAAACACTGAAGCTTTCTTT
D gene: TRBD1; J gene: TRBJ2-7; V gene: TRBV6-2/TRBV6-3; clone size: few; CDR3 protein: CASSRQGNYEQYF; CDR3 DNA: TGTGCCAGCAGTAGACAGGGGAACTACGAGCAGTACTTC
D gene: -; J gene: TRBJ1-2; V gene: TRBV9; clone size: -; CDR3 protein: CASSAPGQGSLGGYTF; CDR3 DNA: TGTGCCAGCAGCGCTCCAGGGCAGGGGTCCCTAGGGGGCTACACCTTC
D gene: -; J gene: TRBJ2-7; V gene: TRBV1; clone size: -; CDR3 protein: CTSSPTDLARYEQYF; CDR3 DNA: TGCACCAGCAGCCCGACAGACCTAGCGAGGTACGAGCAGTACTTC
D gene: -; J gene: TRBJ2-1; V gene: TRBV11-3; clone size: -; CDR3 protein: CASSLVRGTGEQFF; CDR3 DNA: TGTGCCAGCAGCTTAGTCCGGGGTACGGGTGAGCAGTTCTTC
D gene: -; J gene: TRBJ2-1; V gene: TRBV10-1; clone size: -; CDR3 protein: CASSEVRGNEQFF; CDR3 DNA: TGCGCCAGCAGTGAAGTCCGGGGCAATGAGCAGTTCTTC
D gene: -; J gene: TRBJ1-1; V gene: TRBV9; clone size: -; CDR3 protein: CASSAVPTVNTEAFF; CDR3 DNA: TGTGCCAGCAGCGCAGTTCCGACAGTGAACACTGAAGCTTTCTTT
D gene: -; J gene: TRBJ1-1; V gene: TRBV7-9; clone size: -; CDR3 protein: CASSLAGRATEAFF; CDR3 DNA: TGTGCCAGCAGCTTAGCGGGCAGGGCAACTGAAGCTTTCTTT
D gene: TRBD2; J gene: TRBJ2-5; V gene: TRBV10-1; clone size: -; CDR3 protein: CASSQGGETQYF; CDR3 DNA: TGCGCCAGCAGTCAGGGAGGGGAGACCCAGTACTTC